Sequencing of this T cell receptor (beta chain) was carried out in a study of T cell responses to AZD1222 COVID-19 vaccine. This CDR3 has 13 residues. V was clipped by 3 bases and J by 4 bases, with 7 bases between them. Germline assignment: CDR1 KGHSH and CDR2 LQKENI. Here immunoSEQ multiplex PCR was the method, and the copy in TCRdb shows in-frame clones only, minus some. The table has some 150,000 clones, less than 90% seen once; the top ten hold approximately 1.8%. The material was peripheral blood, obtained on day 0 of AZD1222 vaccination. The TCR sequence derives from an adult in good health. This rearrangement joins TRBV18 to TRBJ1-5; D call uncertain. This CDR3 reads CASSPSENQPQHF. CDR3 bases: TGTGCCAGCTCACCGTCAGAGAATCAGCCCCAGCATTTT.